The entry that follows covers one T cell receptor (beta chain) sequence. The antigen it recognizes is unknown. The sample holds no much larger clone one base away, and base qualities are not on file. The data derive from a study of blood T cells in healthy people across ages (dated by TCRdb to the mid-2010s). With regard to the full study: Template switching captured roughly one uniquely barcoded TCR beta cDNA molecule per two T cells in model experiments. To avoid experimental bias, donors of different ages were spread randomly across the sequencing lanes. For two donors (one aged 18 to 29 and one aged 80 or older), the study analyzed two additional independent replicas of 1 million unique cDNA reads from the same blood draw. Age-related changes in TCR beta repertoire diversity were measured in the study by deep sequencing normalized with unique cDNA molecular identifiers. Donors were grouped into four age groups: young (average 16 years), middle-aged (around 39), aged (around 60) and long-lived (around 80).

The paper's findings and limits, for the study overall: Observed TCR beta diversity correlated strongly with the percentage of naive T cells measured by flow cytometry. Estimates of total diversity based on one million sequenced T cells were considered lower bounds and underestimates. The CMV infection status of donors was not known, potentially confounding age-related changes in expanded clonotypes. Bulk unsorted PBMC profiling prevented conclusive comparison of naive and antigen-experienced compartments. Observed TCR beta diversity per million T cells fell roughly linearly with age, and a significant reduction was already apparent by age around 40. Compared with the aged group, the long-lived group had more naive CD4+ T cells, fewer expanded clones and increased TCR diversity, a pattern suggesting age selection.

CDR1 and CDR2 are drawn from the germline V gene: SNHLY, FYNNEI. The CDR3 goes from the cysteine to the phenylalanine over 13 residues. Only the CDR3 part of the read is kept: 39 bases, read in frame from the first base. V drops 6 bases and J drops 0 bases, leaving 9 bases in between. Library generation was performed with 5' RACE. The listed sequencing device is Illumina HiSeq 2500. A second 7 to 11 cycle PCR used a sample-barcoded 5' primer and a J-beta primer mix. Each TCR beta cDNA molecule received a unique molecular identifier from a template-switch 5' adaptor carrying 12 random nucleotides. Each sample yielded at least 3 million CDR3-containing paired-end reads. First-strand cDNA synthesis was performed from all RNA using the Mint cDNA synthesis kit, with priming by a TRBC-specific oligonucleotide. After uracil-DNA glycosylase treatment, a first 18-cycle PCR used universal primers M1SS and BC2_uni_R on all cDNA. The paper's processing steps were these. For normalization, 1 million high-quality reads were randomly selected from each sample, with every read carrying a distinct molecular identifier. Instead of being binned into consensus sequences, reads with shared molecular identifiers were discarded. CDR3 identification, clonotype clustering and error correction used MiTCR with a Q25 quality threshold and the strictest error-elimination algorithm. A nonparametric unseen species model with Euler transformation was used to estimate a lower bound on total TCR beta diversity. Starting from the raw public reads, TCRdb applied fastp trimming at Q25, assembled clones with MiXCR and retained in-frame beta chains. Each entry merges the rows of one CDR3 protein and shows their most common DNA and genes. The V and J calls were determined by TCRdb, not by the authors. The sample table lists about 650,000 distinct CDR3 sequences, 32% of them with a count of one. The ten largest make up approximately 15% of the sample.

The approximately 39 donors, aged 6 to 90 years, were systemically healthy Caucasian individuals from Russia. Around 9.8 milliliters of peripheral blood were collected from each donor into EDTA-treated Vacutainer tubes. Ficoll-Paque density-gradient centrifugation was used to isolate PBMCs, with at least 7 million obtained per sample. Total RNA, at least 6 micrograms per sample, was extracted from PBMCs with Trizol reagent. For every donor, flow cytometry on a PBMC aliquot measured the percentage of naive CD45RAhigh/CD27high T cells. The sample taken for sequencing was blood. The chain joins TRBV2 to TRBJ2-7; the D gene assignment is ambiguous. This TCR was recovered from an elderly woman in good health. Donor details come from another sample of the same person, matched by shared clones. At the DNA level, the sequence is TGTGCCAGCAGCGGGTCCTACTCCTACGAGCAGTACTTC. This codes for CASSGSYSYEQYF.